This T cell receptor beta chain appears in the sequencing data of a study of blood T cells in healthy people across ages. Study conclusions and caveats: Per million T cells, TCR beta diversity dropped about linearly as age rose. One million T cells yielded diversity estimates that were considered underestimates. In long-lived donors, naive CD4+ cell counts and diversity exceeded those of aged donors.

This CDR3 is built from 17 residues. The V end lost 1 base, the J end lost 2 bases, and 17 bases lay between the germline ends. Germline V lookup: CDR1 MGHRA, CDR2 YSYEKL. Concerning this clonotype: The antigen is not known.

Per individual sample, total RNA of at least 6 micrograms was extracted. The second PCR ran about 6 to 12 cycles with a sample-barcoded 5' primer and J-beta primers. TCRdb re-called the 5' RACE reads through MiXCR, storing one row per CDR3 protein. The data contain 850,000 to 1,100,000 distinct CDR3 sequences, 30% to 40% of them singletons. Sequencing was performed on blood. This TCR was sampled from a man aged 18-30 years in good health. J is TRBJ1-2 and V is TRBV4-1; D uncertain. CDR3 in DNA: TGCGCCAGCAGCCAAGTTTCTGGGGAGGCAGGAAACTATGGCTACACCTTC. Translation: CASSQVSGEAGNYGYTF.